What follows are 4 T cell receptor beta chains derived from one specimen sequenced in a study of shared clonotypes between healthy human individuals. This table comes from immunoSEQ multiplex PCR, and its TCRdb copy is limited to in-frame clones, with some not included. This table holds a few million clones, 90% to 95% found once. Sequenced material: naive CD4+ T cells sorted from blood. Subset here: CD45RA+ positively selected. The source is a young man in good health.

Turning to this clone: Additional DNA sequences in this sample encode the identical CDR3. V gene TRBV5-1 combines with J gene TRBJ1-2; 10 positions agree with TRBD1. CDR3 size: 13 residues. CDR1 is SGHRS and CDR2 is YFSETQ in the germline V gene. The trim removed 4 bases at V and 7 bases at J, leaving 4 bases unmatched. Written as DNA, the CDR3 is TGCGCCAGCAGCCTAGGGACAGGGGTTGGCTACACCTTC. This encodes CASSLGTGVGYTF.

V is TRBV27 and J is TRBJ1-6; no definite D call. Trimming removed 8 bases at V and 0 bases at J, with 8 bases between. This CDR3 has 14 residues. Looked up from germline, CDR1 is MNHEY and CDR2 is SMNVEV (reference sequence). In DNA form, the CDR3 reads TGTGCCAGCCGATTCAGCTCCTATAATTCACCCCTCCACTTT. Its translation is CASRFSSYNSPLHF.

CDR3 protein: CASSGGLYGYTF. CDR3 sequence (DNA): TGTGCCAGCAGCGGAGGACTCTATGGCTACACCTTC. This chain links TRBV5-6 with TRBJ1-2; D is unclear. CDR1 and CDR2 from the germline V gene are SGHDT and YYEEEE. The CDR3 has 12 amino acids. V dropped 4 bases and J dropped 4 bases, with 8 bases sitting between them. The full variable domain, rest sourced from reference TRBV5-6 and TRBJ1-2, is DAGVTQSPTHLIKTRGQQVTLRCSPKSGHDTVSWYQQALGQGPQFIFQYYEEEERQRGNFPDRFSGHQFPNYSSELNVNALLLGDSALYLCASSGGLYGYTFGSGTRLTVV.

On this clone itself: The sample has other DNA sequences that encode this CDR3 too. The chain links TRBV6-6 to TRBJ2-5; 8 nucleotides agree with TRBD1. Germline V gene data show CDR1 as MNHNY and CDR2 as SVGAGI (reference sequence). This CDR3 region has 15 residues. V gave up 2 bases and J gave up 4 bases; unmatched junction bases: 6. The CDR3 sequence is CASSYGGTGGETQYF. For the CDR3, the DNA is TGTGCCAGCAGTTACGGGGGGACAGGAGGAGAGACCCAGTACTTC.